This TCR beta chain comes out of a study of naive and memory T cell subsets. Amplification of ligated cDNA took four PCR rounds with SP2 and nested alpha and beta constant primers. Blood and skin TCR RNA was reverse transcribed with alpha and beta constant primers. TCRdb independently ran MiXCR on the 5' RACE reads; one entry per CDR3 protein. The data contain tens of thousands of distinct CDR3 sequences, around 7.3% of them seen just once; the ten biggest clones take up over 7.5%. A UMI-containing oligonucleotide was joined by 3' ligation to the TCR cDNA template. Cells were not sorted; total RNA input targeted about 1 to 1,100 ng. In the case of this clonotype: Its antigen is unknown.

General study findings and limits: The RNA method is potentially sensitive to activation and differentiation changes.

Germline CDR1 is SQVTM and CDR2 is ANQGSEA. Trimming pared 0 bases from V and 8 bases from J, leaving 21 bases between. This CDR3 spans 16 amino acids. The source of this sequence is a male donor in good health. The V and J genes are TRBV29-1 and TRBJ2-3, with D perhaps TRBD2 (6 bases). The CDR3 region has the DNA TGCAGCGTTGAAGATCGTAGAACGGGAGCGTTGGGTACGCAGTATTTT. Amino acids: CSVEDRRTGALGTQYF.